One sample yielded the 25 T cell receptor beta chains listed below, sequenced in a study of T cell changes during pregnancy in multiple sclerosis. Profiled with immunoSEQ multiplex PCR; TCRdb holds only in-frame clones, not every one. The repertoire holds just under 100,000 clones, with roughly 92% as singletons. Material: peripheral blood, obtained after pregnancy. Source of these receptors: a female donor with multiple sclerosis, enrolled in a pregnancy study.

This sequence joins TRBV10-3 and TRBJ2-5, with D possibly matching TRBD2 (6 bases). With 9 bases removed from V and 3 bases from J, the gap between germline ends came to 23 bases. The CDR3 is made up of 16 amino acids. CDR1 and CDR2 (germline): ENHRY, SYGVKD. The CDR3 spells CAIRRGIISGEETQYF. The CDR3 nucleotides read TGTGCCATAAGGAGGGGCATCATTAGCGGTGAAGAGACCCAGTACTTC.

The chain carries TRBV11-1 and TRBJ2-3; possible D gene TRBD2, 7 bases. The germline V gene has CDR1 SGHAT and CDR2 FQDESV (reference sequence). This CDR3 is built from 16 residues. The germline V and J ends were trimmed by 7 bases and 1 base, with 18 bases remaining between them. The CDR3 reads CASTLGGVHGTDTQYF. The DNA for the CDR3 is TGTGCCAGCACCCTAGGGGGGGTTCACGGCACAGATACGCAGTATTTT.

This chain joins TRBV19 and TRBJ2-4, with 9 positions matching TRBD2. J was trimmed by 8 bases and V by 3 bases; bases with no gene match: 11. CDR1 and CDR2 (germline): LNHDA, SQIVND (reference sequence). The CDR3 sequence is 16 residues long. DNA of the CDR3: TGTGCCAGTAGTATGCGGCGGGAGGGCAGGAGGGACATTCAGTACTTC. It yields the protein CASSMRREGRRDIQYF.

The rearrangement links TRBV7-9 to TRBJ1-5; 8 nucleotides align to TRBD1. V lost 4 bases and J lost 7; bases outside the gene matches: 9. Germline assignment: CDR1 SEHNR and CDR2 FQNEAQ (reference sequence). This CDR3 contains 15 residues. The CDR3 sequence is CASSSGDRPQQPQHF. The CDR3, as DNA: TGTGCCAGCAGCTCGGGGGACAGGCCCCAACAGCCCCAGCATTTT.

The CDR3 nucleotides are TGTGCCACCTCGGGGGGGCGGGAGGTTCGCAATGAGCAGTTCTTC. Its translation is CATSGGREVRNEQFF. V is TRBV19 and J is TRBJ2-1, with 8 bases identical to TRBD2. Germline-derived CDR1 and CDR2 are LNHDA and SQIVND (reference sequence). The CDR3 is 15 amino acids. The V and J ends lost 10 bases and 6 bases, in that order; junction bases with no gene match: 14.

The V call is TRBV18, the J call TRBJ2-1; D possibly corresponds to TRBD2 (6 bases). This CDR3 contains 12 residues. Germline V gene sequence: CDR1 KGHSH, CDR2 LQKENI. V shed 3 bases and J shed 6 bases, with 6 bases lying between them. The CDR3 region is CASSPGGNEQFF. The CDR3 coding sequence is TGTGCCAGCTCACCGGGAGGCAATGAGCAGTTCTTC.

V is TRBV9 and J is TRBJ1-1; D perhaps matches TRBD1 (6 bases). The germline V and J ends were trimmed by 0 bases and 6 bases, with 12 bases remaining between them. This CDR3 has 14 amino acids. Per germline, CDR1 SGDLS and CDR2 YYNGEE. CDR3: CASSVGGGRSEAFF. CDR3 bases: TGTGCCAGCAGCGTAGGAGGGGGTAGGTCTGAAGCTTTCTTT.

In nucleotides, the CDR3 is TGTGCCAGTACATGGGGGGGGATGAACACTGAAGCTTTCTTT. Translating gives CASTWGGMNTEAFF. This rearrangement joins TRBV19 to TRBJ1-1; tentative D call: TRBD1 (5 bases). CDR1 LNHDA and CDR2 SQIVND come from the germline V gene (reference sequence). CDR3 length: 14 amino acids. Between the trimmed V and J ends, which lost 7 bases and 0 bases, there was a span of 12 bases.

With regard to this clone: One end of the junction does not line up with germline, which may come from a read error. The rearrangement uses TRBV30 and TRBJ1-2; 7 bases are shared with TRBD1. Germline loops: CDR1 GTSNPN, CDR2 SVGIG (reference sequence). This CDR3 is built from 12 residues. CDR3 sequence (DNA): TGTGCCTGGAGTGTAGGAGGGACAGTCGACAACTTC. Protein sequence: CAWSVGGTVDNF.

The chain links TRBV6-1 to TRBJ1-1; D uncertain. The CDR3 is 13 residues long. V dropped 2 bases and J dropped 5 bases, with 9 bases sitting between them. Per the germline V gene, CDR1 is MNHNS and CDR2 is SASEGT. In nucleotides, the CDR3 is TGTGCCAGCAGTGAACGCCCGGGAACTGAAGCTTTCTTT. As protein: CASSERPGTEAFF.

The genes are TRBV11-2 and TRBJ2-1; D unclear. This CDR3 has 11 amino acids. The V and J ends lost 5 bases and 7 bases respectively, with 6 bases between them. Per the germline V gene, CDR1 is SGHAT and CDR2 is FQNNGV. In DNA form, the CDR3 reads TGTGCCAGCAGCATCGGTAATGAGCAGTTCTTC. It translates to CASSIGNEQFF.

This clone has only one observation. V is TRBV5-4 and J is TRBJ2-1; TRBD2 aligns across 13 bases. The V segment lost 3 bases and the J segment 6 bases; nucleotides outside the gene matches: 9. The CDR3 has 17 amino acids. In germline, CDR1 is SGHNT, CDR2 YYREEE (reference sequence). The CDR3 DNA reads TGTGCCAGCAGCTCCGGGACTAGCGGGATAATATTCAATGAGCAGTTCTTC. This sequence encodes CASSSGTSGIIFNEQFF. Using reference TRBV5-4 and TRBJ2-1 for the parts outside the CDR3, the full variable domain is ETGVTQSPTHLIKTRGQQVTLRCSSQSGHNTVSWYQQALGQGPQFIFQYYREEENGRGNFPPRFSGLQFPNYSSELNVNALELDDSALYLCASSSGTSGIIFNEQFFGPGTRLTVL.

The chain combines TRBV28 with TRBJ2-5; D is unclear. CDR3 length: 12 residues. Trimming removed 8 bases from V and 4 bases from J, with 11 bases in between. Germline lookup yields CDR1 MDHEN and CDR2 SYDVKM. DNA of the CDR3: TGTGCCAGCGGGTTGCCGGGAGAGACCCAGTACTTC. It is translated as CASGLPGETQYF.

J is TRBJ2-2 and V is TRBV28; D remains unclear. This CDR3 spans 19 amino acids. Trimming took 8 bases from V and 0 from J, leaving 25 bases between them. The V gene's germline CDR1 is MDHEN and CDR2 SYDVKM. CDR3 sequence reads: CASSFNPLATPPNTGELFF. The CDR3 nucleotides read TGTGCCAGCTCATTTAACCCACTCGCGACTCCCCCGAACACCGGGGAGCTGTTTTTT.

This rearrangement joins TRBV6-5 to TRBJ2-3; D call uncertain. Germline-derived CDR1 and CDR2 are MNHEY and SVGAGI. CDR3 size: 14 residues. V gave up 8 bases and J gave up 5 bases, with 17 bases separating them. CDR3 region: CASSVSEFIDTQYF. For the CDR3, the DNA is TGTGCCAGCTCGGTCAGCGAATTCATAGATACGCAGTATTTT.

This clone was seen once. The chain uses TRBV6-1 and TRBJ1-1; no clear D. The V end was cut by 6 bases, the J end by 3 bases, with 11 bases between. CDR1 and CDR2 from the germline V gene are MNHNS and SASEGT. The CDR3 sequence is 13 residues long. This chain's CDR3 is CASRVSPDTEAFF. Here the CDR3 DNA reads TGTGCCAGCAGGGTTTCACCGGACACTGAAGCTTTCTTT.

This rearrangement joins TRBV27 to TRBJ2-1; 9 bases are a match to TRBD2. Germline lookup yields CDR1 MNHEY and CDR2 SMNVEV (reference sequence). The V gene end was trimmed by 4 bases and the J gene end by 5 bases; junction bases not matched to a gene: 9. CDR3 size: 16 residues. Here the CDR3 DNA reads TGTGCCAGCAGTTCCTGGCGGGAGGGCCTAAACAATGAGCAGTTCTTC. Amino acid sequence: CASSSWREGLNNEQFF.

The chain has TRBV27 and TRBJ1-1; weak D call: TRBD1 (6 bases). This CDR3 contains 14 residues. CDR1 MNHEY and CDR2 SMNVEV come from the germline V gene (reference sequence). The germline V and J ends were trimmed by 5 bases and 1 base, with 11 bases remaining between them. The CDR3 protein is CASSVYRENTEAFF. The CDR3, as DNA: TGTGCCAGCAGTGTGTACAGGGAGAACACTGAAGCTTTCTTT.

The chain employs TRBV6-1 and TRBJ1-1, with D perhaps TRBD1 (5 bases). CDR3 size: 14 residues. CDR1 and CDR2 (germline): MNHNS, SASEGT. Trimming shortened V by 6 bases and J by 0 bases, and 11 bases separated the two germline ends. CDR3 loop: CASRIKGVNTEAFF. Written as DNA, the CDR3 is TGTGCCAGCAGAATTAAAGGGGTGAACACTGAAGCTTTCTTT.

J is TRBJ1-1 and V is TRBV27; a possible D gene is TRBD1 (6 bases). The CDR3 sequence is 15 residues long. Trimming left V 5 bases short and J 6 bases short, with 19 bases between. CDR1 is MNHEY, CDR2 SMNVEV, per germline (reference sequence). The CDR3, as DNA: TGTGCCAGCAGTATACCCAGGGGATTTGGCGCTGAAGCTTTCTTT. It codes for CASSIPRGFGAEAFF.

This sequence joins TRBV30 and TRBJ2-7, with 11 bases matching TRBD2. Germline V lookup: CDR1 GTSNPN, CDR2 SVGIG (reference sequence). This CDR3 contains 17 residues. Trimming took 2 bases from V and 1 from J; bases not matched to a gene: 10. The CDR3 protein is CAWSLFPGLAVSYEQYF. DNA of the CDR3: TGTGCCTGGAGTTTATTTCCGGGACTAGCGGTGTCCTACGAGCAGTACTTC.

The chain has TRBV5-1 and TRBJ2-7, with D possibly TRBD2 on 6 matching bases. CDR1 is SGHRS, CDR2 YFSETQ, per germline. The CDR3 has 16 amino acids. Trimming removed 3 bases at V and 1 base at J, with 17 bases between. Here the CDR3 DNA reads TGCGCCAGCAGCTACCCTCGGGACTCATATTCCTACGAGCAGTACTTC. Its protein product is CASSYPRDSYSYEQYF.

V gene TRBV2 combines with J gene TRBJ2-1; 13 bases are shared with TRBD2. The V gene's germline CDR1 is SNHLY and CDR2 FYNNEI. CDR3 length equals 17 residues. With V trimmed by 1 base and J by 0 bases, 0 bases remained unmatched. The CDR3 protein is CASSEGTSGSSYNEQFF. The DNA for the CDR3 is TGTGCCAGCAGTGAAGGGACTAGCGGGAGCTCCTACAATGAGCAGTTCTTC.

CDR3 sequence (DNA): TGTGCCAGCAGTTTGGTCGGGGTCGGCTACGAGCAGTACTTC. This codes for CASSLVGVGYEQYF. The chain employs TRBV27 and TRBJ2-7, with a possible D match to TRBD2 (5 bases). The germline gives CDR1 MNHEY, CDR2 SMNVEV (reference sequence). Between the trimmed V and J ends, which lost 3 bases and 3 bases, there was a span of 12 bases. The CDR3 consists of 14 residues.

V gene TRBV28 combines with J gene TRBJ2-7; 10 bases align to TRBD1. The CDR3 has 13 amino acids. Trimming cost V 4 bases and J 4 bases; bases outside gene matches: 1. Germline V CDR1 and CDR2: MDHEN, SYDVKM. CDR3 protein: CASSWTGGYEQYF. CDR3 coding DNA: TGTGCCAGCAGTTGGACAGGGGGTTACGAGCAGTACTTC.